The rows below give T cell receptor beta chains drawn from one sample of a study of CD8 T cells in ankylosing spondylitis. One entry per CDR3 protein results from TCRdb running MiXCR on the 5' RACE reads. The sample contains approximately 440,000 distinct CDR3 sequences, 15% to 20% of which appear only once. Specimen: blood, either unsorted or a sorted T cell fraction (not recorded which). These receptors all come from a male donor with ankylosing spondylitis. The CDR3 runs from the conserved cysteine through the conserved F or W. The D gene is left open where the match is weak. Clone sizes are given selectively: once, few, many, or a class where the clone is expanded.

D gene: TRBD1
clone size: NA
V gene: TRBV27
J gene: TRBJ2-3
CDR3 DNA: TGTGCCAGCAGTTTATTCAGGGGGCATCTCACAGATACGCAGTATTTT
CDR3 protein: CASSLFRGHLTDTQYF

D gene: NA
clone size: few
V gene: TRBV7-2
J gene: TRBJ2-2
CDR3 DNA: TGTGCCAGCAGACTCACGAACACCGGGGAGCTGTTTTTT
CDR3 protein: CASRLTNTGELFF

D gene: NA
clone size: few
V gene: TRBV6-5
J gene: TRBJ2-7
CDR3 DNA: TGTGCCAGCAGTTACACGACAGTATCCTACGAGCAGTACTTC
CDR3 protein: CASSYTTVSYEQYF

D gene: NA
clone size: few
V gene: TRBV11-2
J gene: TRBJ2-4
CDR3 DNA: TGTGCCAGCAGCTTGCTTGCACAAACCAAAAACATTCAGTACTTC
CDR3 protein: CASSLLAQTKNIQYF

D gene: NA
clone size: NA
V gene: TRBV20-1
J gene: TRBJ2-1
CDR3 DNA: TGCAGTGCTAGAGCCGTGTCAGGGACCTACAATGAGCAGTTCTTC
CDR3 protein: CSARAVSGTYNEQFF

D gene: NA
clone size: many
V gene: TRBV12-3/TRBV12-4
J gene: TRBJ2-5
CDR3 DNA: TGTGCCAGCAGCCGGAATCGGGCCCAAGAGACCCAGTACTTC
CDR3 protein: CASSRNRAQETQYF

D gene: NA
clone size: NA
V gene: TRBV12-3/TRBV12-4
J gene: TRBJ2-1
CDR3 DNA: TGTGCCAGCAGTTTAACGGCCAATGAGCAGTTCTTC
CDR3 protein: CASSLTANEQFF

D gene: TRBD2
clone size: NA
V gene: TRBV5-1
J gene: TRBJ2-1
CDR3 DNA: TGCGCCAGCTCTGGGGCGGGGGTCTTAGACAATGAGCAGTTCTTC
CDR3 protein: CASSGAGVLDNEQFF

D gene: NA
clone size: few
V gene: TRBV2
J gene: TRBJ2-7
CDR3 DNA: TGTGCCAGCAGTGTCGGCTACGAGCAGTACTTC
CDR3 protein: CASSVGYEQYF

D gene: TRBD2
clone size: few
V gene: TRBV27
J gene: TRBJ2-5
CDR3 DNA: TGTGCCAGCAGTTTGGGATATAGCGGGCCGCAAGAGACCCAGTACTTC
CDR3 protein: CASSLGYSGPQETQYF

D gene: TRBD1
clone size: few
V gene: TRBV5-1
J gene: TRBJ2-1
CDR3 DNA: TGCGCCAGCAGCTTGTCGGACAGGAGCGACAATGAGCAGTTCTTC
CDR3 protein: CASSLSDRSDNEQFF

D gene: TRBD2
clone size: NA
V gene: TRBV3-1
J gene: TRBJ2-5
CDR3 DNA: TGTGCCAGCAGCCAAGTAACTAGCGGGAGGACGCAAGAGACCCAGTACTTC
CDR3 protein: CASSQVTSGRTQETQYF

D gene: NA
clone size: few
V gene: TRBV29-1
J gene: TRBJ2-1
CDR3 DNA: TGCAGCGTCCCACAGGGTGGTTTGTGGAATGAGCAGTTCTTC
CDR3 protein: CSVPQGGLWNEQFF

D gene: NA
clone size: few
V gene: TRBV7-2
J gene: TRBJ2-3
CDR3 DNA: TGTGCCAGCAGCCTCCGCGGACGGTCAGATACGCAGTATTTT
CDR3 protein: CASSLRGRSDTQYF

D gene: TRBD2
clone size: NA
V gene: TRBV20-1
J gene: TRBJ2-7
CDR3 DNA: TGCAGTGCTAGTATCGGGACTAGCGTGTACGAGCAGTACTTC
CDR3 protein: CSASIGTSVYEQYF

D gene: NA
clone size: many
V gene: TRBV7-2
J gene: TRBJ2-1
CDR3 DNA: TGTGCCAGCAGCTTACAAGGGACCACTGAGCAGTTCTTC
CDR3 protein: CASSLQGTTEQFF

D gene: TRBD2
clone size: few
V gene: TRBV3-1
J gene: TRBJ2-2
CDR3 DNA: TGTGCCAGCAGTACTAGCGGTCCGAACACCGGGGAGCTGTTTTTT
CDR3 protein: CASSTSGPNTGELFF

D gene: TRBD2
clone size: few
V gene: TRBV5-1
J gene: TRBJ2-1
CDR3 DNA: TGCGCCAGCACGGAAGGGACTACGCCGAACAATGAGCAGTTCTTC
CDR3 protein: CASTEGTTPNNEQFF

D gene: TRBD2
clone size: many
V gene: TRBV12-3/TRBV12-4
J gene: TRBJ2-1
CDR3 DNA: TGTGCCAGCAAAAGCGGCGGGAGTTCCCTACATGAGCAGTTCTTC
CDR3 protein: CASKSGGSSLHEQFF

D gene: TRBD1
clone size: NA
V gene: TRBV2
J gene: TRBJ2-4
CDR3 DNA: TGTGCCAGCAGGCAACTACAGGGGGCCAAAAACATTCAGTACTTC
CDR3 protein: CASRQLQGAKNIQYF

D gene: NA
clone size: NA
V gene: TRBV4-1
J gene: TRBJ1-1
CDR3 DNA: TGCGCCAGCAGCCAAGATGTGAGACCGGCTTTCTTT
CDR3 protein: CASSQDVRPAFF

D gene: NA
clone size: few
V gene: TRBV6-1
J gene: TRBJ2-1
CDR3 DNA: TGTGCCAGCAGTGAAGCGGGAGGCTACAATGAGCAGTTCTTC
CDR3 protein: CASSEAGGYNEQFF

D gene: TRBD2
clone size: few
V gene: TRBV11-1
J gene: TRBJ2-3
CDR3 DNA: TGTGCCAGCAGCTTAAACGGTCGCGGGAGGCCTAGCACAGATACGCAGTATTTT
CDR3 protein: CASSLNGRGRPSTDTQYF

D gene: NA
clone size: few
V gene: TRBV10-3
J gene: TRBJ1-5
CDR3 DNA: TGTGCCATCAGTCAGGGTTTGGATCAGCCCCAGCATTTT
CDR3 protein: CAISQGLDQPQHF

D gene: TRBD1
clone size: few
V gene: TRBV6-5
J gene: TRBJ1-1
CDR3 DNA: TGTGCCAGCAGTTTTGGGACAGGCCTTCGGAGGGGAGCTTTCTTT
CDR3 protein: CASSFGTGLRRGAFF

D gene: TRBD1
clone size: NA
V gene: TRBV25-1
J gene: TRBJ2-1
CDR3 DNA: TGTGCCAGCAGTGGAGACGACAGGGGCCCCTACAATGAGCAGTTCTTC
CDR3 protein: CASSGDDRGPYNEQFF

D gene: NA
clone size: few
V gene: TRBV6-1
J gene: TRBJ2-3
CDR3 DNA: TGTGCCAGCAACCCCCGGCGGCCTAGCACAGATACGCAGTATTTT
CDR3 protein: CASNPRRPSTDTQYF

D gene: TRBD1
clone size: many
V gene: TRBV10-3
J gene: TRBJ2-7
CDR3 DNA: TGTGCCATCAGTGTCCAGGGGGCGACGAACGAGCAGTACTTC
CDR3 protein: CAISVQGATNEQYF

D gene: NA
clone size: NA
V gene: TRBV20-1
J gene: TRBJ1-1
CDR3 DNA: TGCAGTGCTAGACCGGACGGGGACACTGAAGCTTTCTTT
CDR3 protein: CSARPDGDTEAFF

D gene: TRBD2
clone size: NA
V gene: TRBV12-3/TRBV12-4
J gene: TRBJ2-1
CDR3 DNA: TGTGCCAGCAGTCAGACTAGCGGGAGTTACAATGAGCAGTTCTTC
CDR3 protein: CASSQTSGSYNEQFF